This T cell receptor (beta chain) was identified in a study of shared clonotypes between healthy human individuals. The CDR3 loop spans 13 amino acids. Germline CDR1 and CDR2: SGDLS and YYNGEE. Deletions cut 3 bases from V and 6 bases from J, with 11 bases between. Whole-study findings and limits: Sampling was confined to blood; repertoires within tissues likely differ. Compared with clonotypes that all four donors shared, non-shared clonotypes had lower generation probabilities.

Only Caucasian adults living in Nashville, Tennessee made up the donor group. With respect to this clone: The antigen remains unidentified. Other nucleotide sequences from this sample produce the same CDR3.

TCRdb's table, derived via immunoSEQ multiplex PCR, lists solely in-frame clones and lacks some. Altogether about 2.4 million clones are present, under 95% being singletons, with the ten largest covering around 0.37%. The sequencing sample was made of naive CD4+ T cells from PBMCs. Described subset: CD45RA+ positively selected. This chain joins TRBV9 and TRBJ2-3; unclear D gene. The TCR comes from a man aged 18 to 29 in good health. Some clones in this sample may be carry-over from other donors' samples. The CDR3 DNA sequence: TGTGCCAGCAGCGCGGGTCTGGAGGATACGCAGTATTTT. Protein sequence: CASSAGLEDTQYF.